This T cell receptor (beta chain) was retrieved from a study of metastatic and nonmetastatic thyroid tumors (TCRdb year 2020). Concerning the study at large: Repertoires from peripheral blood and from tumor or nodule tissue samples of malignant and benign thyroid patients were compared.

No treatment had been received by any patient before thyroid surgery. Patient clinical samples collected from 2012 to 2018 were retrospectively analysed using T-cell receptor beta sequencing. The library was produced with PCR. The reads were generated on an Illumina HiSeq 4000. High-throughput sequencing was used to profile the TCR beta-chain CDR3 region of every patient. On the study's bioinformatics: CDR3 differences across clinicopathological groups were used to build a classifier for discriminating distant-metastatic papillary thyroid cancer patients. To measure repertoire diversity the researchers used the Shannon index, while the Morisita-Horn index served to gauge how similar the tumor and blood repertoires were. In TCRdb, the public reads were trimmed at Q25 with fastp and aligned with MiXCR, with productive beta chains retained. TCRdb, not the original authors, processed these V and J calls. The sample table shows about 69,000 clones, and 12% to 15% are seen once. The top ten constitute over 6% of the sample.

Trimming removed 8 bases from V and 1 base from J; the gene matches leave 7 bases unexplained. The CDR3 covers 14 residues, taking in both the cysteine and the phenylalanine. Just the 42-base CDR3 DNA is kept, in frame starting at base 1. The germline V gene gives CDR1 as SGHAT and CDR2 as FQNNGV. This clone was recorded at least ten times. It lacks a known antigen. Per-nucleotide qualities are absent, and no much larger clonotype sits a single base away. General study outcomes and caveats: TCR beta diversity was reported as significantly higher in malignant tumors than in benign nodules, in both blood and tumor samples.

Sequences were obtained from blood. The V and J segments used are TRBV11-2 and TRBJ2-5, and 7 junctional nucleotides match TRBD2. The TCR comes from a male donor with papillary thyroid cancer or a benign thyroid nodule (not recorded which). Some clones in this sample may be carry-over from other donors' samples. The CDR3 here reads CASGEASGQETQYF. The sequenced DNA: TGTGCCAGCGGCGAGGCTAGCGGCCAAGAGACCCAGTACTTC.